This T cell receptor beta chain was observed in a study of molecular identifiers for immune sequencing clone quantification. There are a few counts of this clonotype. V shed 5 bases and J shed 3 bases, with 13 bases lying between them. The CDR3 totals 14 residues. CDR1 and CDR2 from the germline V gene are SEHNR and FQNEAQ (reference sequence). TCRdb analysed the PCR reads with MiXCR anew, one entry per CDR3 protein. The sample comprises tens of thousands of distinct CDR3 sequences, around 18% of which are singletons, and about 1.5% rests with the top ten. V and J are TRBV7-9 and TRBJ1-1, with D unresolved. The receptor was derived from a human donor in good health. Some libraries in this study had Jurkat cell RNA spiked in. The sequenced sample consisted of naive CD8+ T cells from blood, with Jurkat cell RNA spiked in. Specified subset: FACS-sorted CD8+CD4-CCR7+CD45RA+ naive T cells. The CDR3 DNA reads as TGTGCCAGCAGCCCCGAAGGGATGGACACTGAAGCTTTCTTT. Protein product: CASSPEGMDTEAFF.